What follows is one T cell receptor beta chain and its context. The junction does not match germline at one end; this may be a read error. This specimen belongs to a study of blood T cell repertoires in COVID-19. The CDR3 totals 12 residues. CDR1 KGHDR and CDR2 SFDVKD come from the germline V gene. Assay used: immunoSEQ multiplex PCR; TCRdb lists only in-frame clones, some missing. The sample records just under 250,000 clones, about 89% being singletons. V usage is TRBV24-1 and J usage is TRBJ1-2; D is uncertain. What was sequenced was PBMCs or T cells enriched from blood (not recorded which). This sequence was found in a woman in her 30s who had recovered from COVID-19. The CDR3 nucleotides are TGTGCCACAAGTGACCCGAGAGCTGGCTACACCTTC. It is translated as CATSDPRAGYTF.